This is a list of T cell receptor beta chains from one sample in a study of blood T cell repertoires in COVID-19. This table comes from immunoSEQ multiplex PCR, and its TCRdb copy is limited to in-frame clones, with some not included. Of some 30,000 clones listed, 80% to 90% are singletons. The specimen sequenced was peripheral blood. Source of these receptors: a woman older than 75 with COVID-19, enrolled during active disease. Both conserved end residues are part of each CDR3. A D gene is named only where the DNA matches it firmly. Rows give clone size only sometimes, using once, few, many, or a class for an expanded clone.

CDR3 DNA: TGTGCCAGCAGCCAAAGGGCAGGGGGCTTGGAAAAACTGTTTTTT
CDR3 protein: CASSQRAGGLEKLFF
D gene: TRBD1
V gene: TRBV3-1/TRBV3-2
clone size: -
J gene: TRBJ1-4
CDR3 length: 15

CDR3 DNA: TGTGCCAGCAGTGAATTTCGGACAGTCTATAATTCACCCCTCCACTTT
CDR3 protein: CASSEFRTVYNSPLHF
D gene: -
V gene: TRBV2
clone size: once
J gene: TRBJ1-6
CDR3 length: 16

CDR3 DNA: TGTGCCAGCAGCCCAACAGGGAGGGACTACACCTTC
CDR3 protein: CASSPTGRDYTF
D gene: -
V gene: TRBV2
clone size: -
J gene: TRBJ1-2
CDR3 length: 12

CDR3 DNA: TGTGCCAGTAATACACAGGGCTATCAGCCCCAGCATTTT
CDR3 protein: CASNTQGYQPQHF
D gene: -
V gene: TRBV19
clone size: -
J gene: TRBJ1-5
CDR3 length: 13

CDR3 DNA: TGTGCCAGCAGTGAAGGTTCGGTCCCGGGACAGCCCCAGCATTTT
CDR3 protein: CASSEGSVPGQPQHF
D gene: -
V gene: TRBV2
clone size: -
J gene: TRBJ1-5
CDR3 length: 15

CDR3 DNA: TGTGCCAGCAGCTTGCGCCCAGGTAGCTCCTACAATGAGCAGTTCTTC
CDR3 protein: CASSLRPGSSYNEQFF
D gene: -
V gene: TRBV7-9
clone size: -
J gene: TRBJ2-1
CDR3 length: 16

CDR3 DNA: TGTGCCAGTACCACCCGACAGGGGATGGTTAATGAAAAACTGTTTTTT
CDR3 protein: CASTTRQGMVNEKLFF
D gene: TRBD1
V gene: TRBV19
clone size: once
J gene: TRBJ1-4
CDR3 length: 16

CDR3 DNA: TGCGCCAGCAGCTTCCGACTAGATGGTGAGCAGTTCTTC
CDR3 protein: CASSFRLDGEQFF
D gene: -
V gene: TRBV5-1
clone size: -
J gene: TRBJ2-1
CDR3 length: 13

CDR3 DNA: TGTGCCAGCAGCTTAGAGGGACAGGGAGGGTACGAGCAGTACTTC
CDR3 protein: CASSLEGQGGYEQYF
D gene: TRBD1
V gene: TRBV7-2
clone size: -
J gene: TRBJ2-7
CDR3 length: 15

CDR3 DNA: TGTGCCAGCAGGAGATCAGGGGGCGATAATTCACCCCTCCACTTT
CDR3 protein: CASRRSGGDNSPLHF
D gene: TRBD1
V gene: TRBV2
clone size: -
J gene: TRBJ1-6
CDR3 length: 15

CDR3 DNA: TGTGCCAGCAGCTCGATAGCGGGGGGCCACGGGGAGCTGTTTTTT
CDR3 protein: CASSSIAGGHGELFF
D gene: TRBD2
V gene: TRBV7-6
clone size: -
J gene: TRBJ2-2
CDR3 length: 15

CDR3 DNA: TGTGCCAGCAGATCGACAGTGGCCAACACTGAAGCTTTCTTT
CDR3 protein: CASRSTVANTEAFF
D gene: -
V gene: TRBV2
clone size: -
J gene: TRBJ1-1
CDR3 length: 14

CDR3 DNA: TGCGCCAGCAGCCAAGTTACGGCGGCACCAGGGAGGAGGGGCTACACCTTC
CDR3 protein: CASSQVTAAPGRRGYTF
D gene: -
V gene: TRBV4-1
clone size: -
J gene: TRBJ1-2
CDR3 length: 17

CDR3 DNA: TGTGCCAGCAGCCATACCGGGACTAGTGTTGAGCAGTTCTTC
CDR3 protein: CASSHTGTSVEQFF
D gene: TRBD2
V gene: TRBV14
clone size: -
J gene: TRBJ2-1
CDR3 length: 14

CDR3 DNA: TGTGCCAGCAGCAAGGGGACAGGGGGTGCAGATACGCAGTATTTT
CDR3 protein: CASSKGTGGADTQYF
D gene: TRBD1
V gene: TRBV2
clone size: -
J gene: TRBJ2-3
CDR3 length: 15

CDR3 DNA: TGTGCCACCAGCAGAGAGCGGGACGAAGGGCGGTCTTACGAGCAGTACTTC
CDR3 protein: CATSRERDEGRSYEQYF
D gene: -
V gene: TRBV15
clone size: -
J gene: TRBJ2-7
CDR3 length: 17

CDR3 DNA: TGTGCCAGCAGCAAACTTAAAGAGACCCAGTACTTC
CDR3 protein: CASSKLKETQYF
D gene: -
V gene: TRBV14
clone size: -
J gene: TRBJ2-5
CDR3 length: 12

CDR3 DNA: TGTGCCAGCAGCTTGACAGGGAGCACAGATACGCAGTATTTT
CDR3 protein: CASSLTGSTDTQYF
D gene: -
V gene: TRBV5-5
clone size: -
J gene: TRBJ2-3
CDR3 length: 14

CDR3 DNA: TGTGCCAGCAGTTCGACAGGAGACCAAAGCTCCTACGAGCAGTACTTC
CDR3 protein: CASSSTGDQSSYEQYF
D gene: -
V gene: TRBV11-2
clone size: once
J gene: TRBJ2-7
CDR3 length: 16

CDR3 DNA: TGTGCCAGCATCGGGAGCTCCTATAATTCACCCCTCCACTTT
CDR3 protein: CASIGSSYNSPLHF
D gene: -
V gene: TRBV6-5
clone size: once
J gene: TRBJ1-6
CDR3 length: 14

CDR3 DNA: TGTGCCAGTAGTATTGTCCCAGGATCACCCCTCCACTTT
CDR3 protein: CASSIVPGSPLHF
D gene: -
V gene: TRBV19
clone size: few
J gene: TRBJ1-6
CDR3 length: 13

CDR3 DNA: TGCGCCAGCAGCGCGAGCGGGGGCTTTCAGTACAATGAGCAGTTCTTC
CDR3 protein: CASSASGGFQYNEQFF
D gene: TRBD2
V gene: TRBV5-1
clone size: -
J gene: TRBJ2-1
CDR3 length: 16

CDR3 DNA: TGTGCCAGCAGCCGATCCAGGGGCAACACCGGGGAGCTGTTTTTT
CDR3 protein: CASSRSRGNTGELFF
D gene: -
V gene: TRBV9
clone size: -
J gene: TRBJ2-2
CDR3 length: 15

CDR3 DNA: TGTGCCAGCAGTGAAGTCGGGAAAACTAATGAAAAACTGTTTTTT
CDR3 protein: CASSEVGKTNEKLFF
D gene: -
V gene: TRBV6-1
clone size: -
J gene: TRBJ1-4
CDR3 length: 15

CDR3 DNA: TGTGCCAGCAGCCAGGCCCTGAGTCCAGGGGGCGTCGAGCAGTACTTC
CDR3 protein: CASSQALSPGGVEQYF
D gene: TRBD1
V gene: TRBV14
clone size: -
J gene: TRBJ2-7
CDR3 length: 16

CDR3 DNA: TGCGCCAGCAGACAACAGAGACAGAGCTATGGCTACACCTTC
CDR3 protein: CASRQQRQSYGYTF
D gene: -
V gene: TRBV5-1
clone size: once
J gene: TRBJ1-2
CDR3 length: 14

CDR3 DNA: TGTGCCAGCTCAGAATATACCAGGGACTGTCAGTTCTTC
CDR3 protein: CASSEYTRDCQFF
D gene: -
V gene: TRBV18
clone size: -
J gene: TRBJ2-1
CDR3 length: 13

CDR3 DNA: TGCGCCAGCAGCATCGGGACTAGCGGGGATAGAGGCACAGATACGCAGTATTTT
CDR3 protein: CASSIGTSGDRGTDTQYF
D gene: TRBD2
V gene: TRBV5-1
clone size: -
J gene: TRBJ2-3
CDR3 length: 18

CDR3 DNA: TGTGCCAGCAGTGAAAACCCCAGGGGCTATGGCTACACCTTC
CDR3 protein: CASSENPRGYGYTF
D gene: -
V gene: TRBV2
clone size: once
J gene: TRBJ1-2
CDR3 length: 14

CDR3 DNA: TGTGCCACACAGGGGAGAGTCACAGATACGCAGTATTTT
CDR3 protein: CATQGRVTDTQYF
D gene: TRBD1
V gene: TRBV5-8
clone size: -
J gene: TRBJ2-3
CDR3 length: 13

CDR3 DNA: TGTGCCAGCAAAATAGGACAGGCGTGGAATGGCTACACCTTC
CDR3 protein: CASKIGQAWNGYTF
D gene: TRBD1
V gene: TRBV6-6
clone size: once
J gene: TRBJ1-2
CDR3 length: 14

CDR3 DNA: TGTGCCAGCAGCGACTACGTCTTTCTCCCGGGGGAATTGTATGGCTACACCTTC
CDR3 protein: CASSDYVFLPGELYGYTF
D gene: -
V gene: TRBV7-9
clone size: -
J gene: TRBJ1-2
CDR3 length: 18

CDR3 DNA: TGTGCCAGTAGTATAACCCAGGGACTTCCCCAGGGCGAGCAGTACTTC
CDR3 protein: CASSITQGLPQGEQYF
D gene: -
V gene: TRBV19
clone size: -
J gene: TRBJ2-7
CDR3 length: 16

CDR3 DNA: TGTGCCAGCAGTAGATCGACAGGGGTGGGCACTGAAGCTTTCTTT
CDR3 protein: CASSRSTGVGTEAFF
D gene: TRBD1
V gene: TRBV2
clone size: -
J gene: TRBJ1-1
CDR3 length: 15

CDR3 DNA: TGCAGCGCCGCCGGGTCGTACACTGAAGCTTTCTTT
CDR3 protein: CSAAGSYTEAFF
D gene: -
V gene: TRBV29-1
clone size: -
J gene: TRBJ1-1
CDR3 length: 12

CDR3 DNA: TGTGCCAGCAGCTTAACTAGCGGGGGGTGGTCCTACAATGAGCAGTTCTTC
CDR3 protein: CASSLTSGGWSYNEQFF
D gene: TRBD2
V gene: TRBV7-2
clone size: -
J gene: TRBJ2-1
CDR3 length: 17

CDR3 DNA: TGCGCCAGCCGACTAGCGGGGGGCACAGATACGCAGTATTTT
CDR3 protein: CASRLAGGTDTQYF
D gene: TRBD2
V gene: TRBV5-1
clone size: -
J gene: TRBJ2-3
CDR3 length: 14

CDR3 DNA: TGTGCCAGCAGCTCTACGGGAGGCAATCAGCCCCAGCATTTT
CDR3 protein: CASSSTGGNQPQHF
D gene: -
V gene: TRBV3-1/TRBV3-2
clone size: -
J gene: TRBJ1-5
CDR3 length: 14

CDR3 DNA: TGTGCCTGGAGTCCCACCTACAATCAGCCCCAGCATTTT
CDR3 protein: CAWSPTYNQPQHF
D gene: -
V gene: TRBV30
clone size: -
J gene: TRBJ1-5
CDR3 length: 13

CDR3 DNA: TGTGCCAGCAGCTTGGTGGGCGGGGGGGTTAATGAGCAGTTCTTC
CDR3 protein: CASSLVGGGVNEQFF
D gene: TRBD2
V gene: TRBV5-4
clone size: few
J gene: TRBJ2-1
CDR3 length: 15

CDR3 DNA: TGTGCCTGGAGTGAGGGGGAGAACACTGAAGCTTTCTTT
CDR3 protein: CAWSEGENTEAFF
D gene: -
V gene: TRBV30
clone size: -
J gene: TRBJ1-1
CDR3 length: 13

CDR3 DNA: TGTGCCAGCAGTTCCACCGGGACAGGTTTACCGAACGAGCAGTACTTC
CDR3 protein: CASSSTGTGLPNEQYF
D gene: TRBD1
V gene: TRBV28
clone size: -
J gene: TRBJ2-7
CDR3 length: 16

CDR3 DNA: TGTGCCACCAGCAGACAGGGGGCGAAGTATGGCTACACCTTC
CDR3 protein: CATSRQGAKYGYTF
D gene: TRBD1
V gene: TRBV15
clone size: -
J gene: TRBJ1-2
CDR3 length: 14

CDR3 DNA: TGTGCCAGCAGCCAAGATCGGCGGGGCTACACCTTC
CDR3 protein: CASSQDRRGYTF
D gene: -
V gene: TRBV3-1/TRBV3-2
clone size: -
J gene: TRBJ1-2
CDR3 length: 12

CDR3 DNA: TGTGCCACCAGTGGGGGCGGGGAGACAGATACGCAGTATTTT
CDR3 protein: CATSGGGETDTQYF
D gene: -
V gene: TRBV24-1
clone size: -
J gene: TRBJ2-3
CDR3 length: 14